The entry below gives a single TCR beta chain sequence along with its context. What it binds is unknown. The entry originates in a study of shared clonotypes between healthy human individuals. The overall study: Samples came from two female and a few male donors aged 18 to 49.

Study results and caveats: Depth of sequencing was expected to influence donor clonotype sharing.

The ends were cut back, 2 bases at V and 3 bases at J, with 10 bases in the middle. CDR3 size: 13 residues. Germline lookup yields CDR1 GTSNPN and CDR2 SVGIG (reference sequence). Negatively enriched CD4+ T cells were divided by CD45RA into naive and memory. Source study methods: ImmunoSEQ supplied junction-only sequences lacking quality scores, so filtering was different. The repertoire was sequenced with immunoSEQ multiplex PCR; TCRdb's copy has only in-frame clones and lacks some. V and J calls and clone size are as listed in that table; D and trimming were resolved from the DNA. Counted here are roughly 2,500,000 clones, approximately 94% occurring once; the ten biggest clones make up 0.35% to 0.45%.

The sequence was obtained from a man younger than 35 in good health. Some clones in this sample may be carry-over from other donors' samples. The sequencing input was naive CD4+ T cells from PBMCs. Subset: CD45RA+ positively selected. J is TRBJ2-5 and V is TRBV30; D gene uncertain. CDR3 nucleotide sequence: TGTGCCTGGAGTACGACTGATAAAGAGACCCAGTACTTC. Protein: CAWSTTDKETQYF.